This T cell receptor beta chain came from a study of T cell clonotyping in hematopoietic cell transplantation. Study observations and caveats: No sorting was done, leaving CD4 and CD8 contributions mixed. Recipient TCR diversity dropped after transplant; expanded clonotypes rose from day 30 to 180. Few recipient clonotypes overlapped donors; over 95% were de novo at given depth.

Details on this clone: Its antigen remains unidentified. At the DNA level, this CDR3 is encoded by other sequences in the same sample as well.

TCRdb's copy holds only in-frame clones and misses some; the assay was immunoSEQ multiplex PCR. The sample lists around 1,500 clones, about 85% occurring once. With 5 bases removed from V and 5 bases from J, the gap between germline ends came to 20 bases. This CDR3 is built from 15 residues. Germline CDR1 and CDR2: GTSNPN and SVGIG (reference sequence). The starting material was peripheral blood mononuclear cells, obtained 180 days after allogeneic stem cell transplant. J is TRBJ2-3 and V is TRBV30; the D call may be TRBD1 or TRBD2 (5 bases each). This TCR was sampled from a female patient in her fifties or sixties who had an allogeneic stem cell transplant from an unrelated donor, so T cells may come from the graft donor. Some clones in this sample may be carry-over from other donors' samples. CDR3 loop: CAWADTGTYVDTQYF. DNA of the CDR3: TGTGCCTGGGCAGACACCGGGACGTATGTAGATACGCAGTATTTT. Using reference TRBV30 and TRBJ2-3 for the parts outside the CDR3, the full variable domain is SQTIHQWPATLVQPVGSPLSLECTVEGTSNPNLYWYRQAAGRGLQLLFYSVGIGQISSEVPQNLSASRPQDRQFILSSKKLLLSDSGFYLCAWADTGTYVDTQYFGPGTRLTVL.